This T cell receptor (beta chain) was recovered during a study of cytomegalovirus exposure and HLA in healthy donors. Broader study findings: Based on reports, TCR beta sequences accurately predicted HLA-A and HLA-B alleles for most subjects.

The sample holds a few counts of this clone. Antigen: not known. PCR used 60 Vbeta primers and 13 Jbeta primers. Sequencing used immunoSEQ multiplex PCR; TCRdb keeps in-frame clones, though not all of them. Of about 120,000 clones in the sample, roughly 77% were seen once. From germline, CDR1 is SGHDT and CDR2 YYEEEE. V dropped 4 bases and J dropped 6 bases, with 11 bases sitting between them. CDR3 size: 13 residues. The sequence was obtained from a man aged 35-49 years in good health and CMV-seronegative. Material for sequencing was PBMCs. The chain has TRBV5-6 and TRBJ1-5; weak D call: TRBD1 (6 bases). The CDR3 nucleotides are TGTGCCAGCAGCCAGGGGAACGGTCAGCCCCAGCATTTT. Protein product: CASSQGNGQPQHF.